Listed here are 18 T cell receptor beta chains from one sample, sequenced in a study of cytomegalovirus exposure and HLA in healthy donors. 60 Vbeta and 13 Jbeta primers were used in PCR. Sequenced by immunoSEQ multiplex PCR; TCRdb stores in-frame clones only, minus some. The profile shows 140,000 to 150,000 clones, 65% to 80% of them singletons. The sequenced sample consisted of PBMCs. The receptors here all came from a man aged 25 to 45 in good health and CMV-seronegative.

The chain combines TRBV28 with TRBJ1-4; 7 bases fit TRBD1. Germline loops: CDR1 MDHEN, CDR2 SYDVKM. J lost 10 bases, V lost 5 bases, and 19 bases had no gene match. The CDR3 length is 17 residues. For the CDR3, the DNA is TGTGCCAGCAGTCTACAGGGGCAGGCGGTGAAGTTAGGAAAACTGTTTTTT. Protein sequence: CASSLQGQAVKLGKLFF.

The chain is built from TRBV7-6 and TRBJ2-3, with TRBD2 matching 16 bases. There are 17 residues in the CDR3. V gave up 4 bases and J gave up 5 bases; unmatched junction bases: 6. Germline CDR1 SGHVS, CDR2 FNYEAQ. CDR3 in DNA: TGTGCCAGCAGCTCGGGACTAGCGGGGGGGCCAAGAGATACGCAGTATTTT. Encoded protein: CASSSGLAGGPRDTQYF.

Details on this clone: Other DNA variants within this sample encode the same CDR3. The chain uses TRBV6-5 and TRBJ1-1, with 11 bases that match TRBD1. Germline trimming cut 4 bases from V and 5 bases from J; bases unmatched to any gene: 3. Germline loops: CDR1 MNHEY, CDR2 SVGAGI. The CDR3 contains 14 residues. CDR3 nucleotides: TGTGCCAGCAGTTTAGGGACAGGGGGAACTGAAGCTTTCTTT. It translates to CASSLGTGGTEAFF.

The chain couples TRBV27 to TRBJ2-3, with 11 bases identical to TRBD2. V trimming: 5 bases; J trimming: 7 bases; junction bases outside the gene matches: 11. Germline CDR1 is MNHEY and CDR2 is SMNVEV (reference sequence). The CDR3 consists of 16 residues. The CDR3 DNA is TGTGCCAGCAGTCCTAACCCTAGCGGGGGGTCACATACGCAGTATTTT. This sequence encodes CASSPNPSGGSHTQYF.

This clone occurred a few times. V usage is TRBV18 and J usage is TRBJ1-2; 10 nucleotides line up with TRBD1. V trimming: 3 bases; J trimming: 1 base; junction bases outside the gene matches: 8. This CDR3 spans 17 amino acids. In germline, CDR1 is KGHSH, CDR2 LQKENI. The CDR3 DNA follows: TGTGCCAGCTCACCCCCCGGGACAGGGGTTCTTAACTATGGCTACACCTTC. Translating it yields CASSPPGTGVLNYGYTF.

The chain carries TRBV28 and TRBJ2-1, with D perhaps matching TRBD2 (7 bases). The CDR3 sequence is 15 residues long. The germline CDR1 and CDR2 sequences are MDHEN and SYDVKM. V lost 8 bases, J lost 2 bases, and 16 bases lay in between. The CDR3, as DNA: TGTGCCAGCGGGGAGGGGGGACTCCCCTACAATGAGCAGTTCTTC. Protein sequence: CASGEGGLPYNEQFF.

This chain links TRBV7-8 with TRBJ2-5; the match to TRBD2 covers 10 bases. From germline, CDR1 is SGHVS and CDR2 FQNEAQ. The trim removed 4 bases at V and 5 bases at J, leaving 13 bases unmatched. The CDR3 is made up of 17 amino acids. The CDR3 protein is CASSSPGGGLALETQYF. DNA for the CDR3: TGTGCCAGCAGCTCTCCAGGCGGGGGACTAGCGTTGGAGACCCAGTACTTC.

This clone was observed a single time. The V call is TRBV7-8, the J call TRBJ1-1; the D gene is possibly TRBD1 (6 bases). This CDR3 contains 11 residues. Germline-derived CDR1 and CDR2 are SGHVS and FQNEAQ. V lost 5 bases and J 11 bases, leaving 12 bases between the germline ends. CDR3 region: CASSTGMGAFF. As DNA, the CDR3 is TGTGCCAGCAGCACAGGGATGGGGGCTTTCTTT.

The chain couples TRBV5-4 to TRBJ1-2, with 8 bases aligning to TRBD1. Germline values: CDR1 SGHNT, CDR2 YYREEE (reference sequence). The CDR3 runs to 16 residues. J was trimmed by 5 bases and V by 2 bases; bases with no gene match: 11. CDR3 protein: CASSFIVGTGVYGYTF. CDR3 bases: TGTGCCAGCAGCTTTATCGTCGGGACAGGAGTTTATGGCTACACCTTC.

This clone has just a few counts. J is TRBJ1-5 and V is TRBV27; 7 bases align to TRBD1. V lost 9 bases and J lost 2; bases outside the gene matches: 4. The CDR3 has 13 amino acids. The germline V gene has CDR1 MNHEY and CDR2 SMNVEV (reference sequence). The CDR3 loop is CASAGTGNQPQHF. The CDR3 DNA sequence: TGTGCCAGTGCCGGGACAGGCAATCAGCCCCAGCATTTT.

This chain joins TRBV27 and TRBJ2-7, with TRBD2 identical over 7 bases. The germline V gene encodes CDR1 MNHEY and CDR2 SMNVEV (reference sequence). The V and J ends lost 6 bases and 2 bases, in that order; junction bases with no gene match: 4. The CDR3 totals 13 residues. DNA for the CDR3: TGTGCCAGCAGCCCCGGACTAGCCTACGAGCAGTACTTC. Encoded protein: CASSPGLAYEQYF.

The V and J genes are TRBV5-1 and TRBJ2-1; D is unresolved. This CDR3 spans 14 amino acids. The V and J ends lost 3 bases and 8 bases respectively, with 15 bases between them. CDR1 SGHRS and CDR2 YFSETQ come from the germline V gene. The CDR3 nucleotides read TGCGCCAGCAGCTCCGCCGGCAGGCTGGATGAGCAGTTCTTC. Its protein product is CASSSAGRLDEQFF.

The chain carries TRBV27 and TRBJ1-5; 10 bases are a match to TRBD1. Germline-derived CDR1 and CDR2 are MNHEY and SMNVEV (reference sequence). The V gene end was trimmed by 5 bases and the J gene end by 12 bases; junction bases not matched to a gene: 19. CDR3 length: 17 amino acids. CDR3 region: CASSAIGTGVLSLLQHF. CDR3 nucleotide sequence: TGTGCCAGCAGTGCTATAGGGACAGGGGTCCTATCTCTGCTCCAGCATTTT.

The V gene is TRBV15, the J gene TRBJ2-7; D possibly corresponds to TRBD1 (6 bases). CDR1 and CDR2 from the germline V gene are LNHNV and YYDKDF (reference sequence). V was pared by 5 bases and J by 0 bases, with 14 bases between. CDR3 size: 15 residues. The CDR3 loop is CATSLVTTGSYEQYF. The CDR3 DNA reads TGTGCCACCAGCTTGGTTACGACAGGCTCCTACGAGCAGTACTTC.

This chain joins TRBV28 and TRBJ2-1, with TRBD2 matching 12 bases. V shed 8 bases, J shed 10 bases, and the junction held 6 bases outside the gene matches. CDR1 and CDR2 (germline): MDHEN, SYDVKM. The CDR3 loop spans 13 amino acids. In nucleotides, the CDR3 is TGTGCCAGCGTAAAGGGACTAGCGGGCGAGCAGTTCTTC. It translates to CASVKGLAGEQFF.

This chain connects TRBV25-1 to TRBJ2-3; a weak D match, TRBD2 (6 bases). Trimming stripped 1 base from V and 5 bases from J, with 16 bases between. In germline, CDR1 is MGHDK, CDR2 SYGVNS. This CDR3 is 16 amino acids long. CDR3 residues: CASSELGDRGRDTQYF. In DNA, the CDR3 is TGTGCCAGCAGTGAATTAGGGGACCGGGGGAGAGATACGCAGTATTTT.

The chain has TRBV27 and TRBJ1-4; TRBD1 is a possible D gene (6 bases). Trimming shortened V by 5 bases and J by 11 bases, and 12 bases separated the two germline ends. Looked up from germline, CDR1 is MNHEY and CDR2 is SMNVEV (reference sequence). The CDR3 spans 12 residues. The CDR3 protein is CASSRPGEKLFF. The CDR3 nucleotides are TGTGCCAGCAGTAGACCAGGGGAGAAACTGTTTTTT. The variable domain in full, completed from reference TRBV27 and TRBJ1-4, reads EAQVTQNPRYLITVTGKKLTVTCSQNMNHEYMSWYRQDPGLGLRQIYYSMNVEVTDKGDVPEGYKVSRKEKRNFPLILESPSPNQTSLYFCASSRPGEKLFFGSGTQLSVL.

This chain connects TRBV5-1 to TRBJ1-1; D possibly corresponds to TRBD1 (5 bases). The CDR3 has 13 residues. Trimming removed 4 bases from V and 1 base from J, with 8 bases in between. Germline CDR1 SGHRS, CDR2 YFSETQ. In nucleotides, the CDR3 is TGCGCCAGCAGCCGACAGTCGAACACTGAAGCTTTCTTT. As protein: CASSRQSNTEAFF.